This T cell receptor beta chain was documented in a study of T cell repertoires in cytomegalovirus infection. As for the study in general: Public TCR beta signature analysis indicated the presence of both CMV infection and matching HLA type.

Study-wide results and caveats: CMV-specific HLA-C-restricted TCR beta clonotypes dominated the ex vivo response.

As for this clonotype: Its matching antigen is unknown.

MiXCR, applied by TCRdb to the reads, yields one record per CDR3 protein. The sample has 450,000 to 600,000 distinct CDR3 sequences, over 9% seen once. The receptor was derived from a human donor in good health (CMV status not recorded). Some clones in this sample may be carry-over from other donors' samples. The sequenced material came from PBMCs.

CDR3 DNA sequence: TGTGCCAGTAGCCGCCCCCCGGGACAGGGTCCGAACACTGAAGCTTTCTTT. Translating gives CASSRPPGQGPNTEAFF. The chain uses TRBV19 and TRBJ1-1, with 9 bases aligning to TRBD1. This CDR3 has 17 amino acids. Trimming at V came to 6 bases and at J to 1 base, leaving 12 bases not matched to a gene. CDR1 LNHDA and CDR2 SQIVND come from the germline V gene (reference sequence). Using reference TRBV19 and TRBJ1-1 for the parts outside the CDR3, the full variable domain is DGGITQSPKYLFRKEGQNVTLSCEQNLNHDAMYWYRQDPGQGLRLIYYSQIVNDFQKGDIAEGYSVSREKKESFPLTVTSAQKNPTAFYLCASSRPPGQGPNTEAFFGQGTRLTVV.